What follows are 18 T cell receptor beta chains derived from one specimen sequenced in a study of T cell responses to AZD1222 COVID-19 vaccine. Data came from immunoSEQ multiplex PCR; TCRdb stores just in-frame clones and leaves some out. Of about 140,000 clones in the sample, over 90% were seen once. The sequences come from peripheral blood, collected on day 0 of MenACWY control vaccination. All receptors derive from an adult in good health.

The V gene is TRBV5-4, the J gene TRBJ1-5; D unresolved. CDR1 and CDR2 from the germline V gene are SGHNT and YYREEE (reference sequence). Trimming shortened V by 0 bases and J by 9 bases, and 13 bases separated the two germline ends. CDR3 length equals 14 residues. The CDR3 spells CASSLVPGEGPQHF. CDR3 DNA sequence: TGTGCCAGCAGCTTGGTTCCGGGAGAAGGGCCCCAGCATTTT.

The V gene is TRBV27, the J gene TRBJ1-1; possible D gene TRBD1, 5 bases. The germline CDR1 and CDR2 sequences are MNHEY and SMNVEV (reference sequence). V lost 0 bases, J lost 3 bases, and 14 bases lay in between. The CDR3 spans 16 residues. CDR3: CASSLSILGLDTEAFF. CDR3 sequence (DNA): TGTGCCAGCAGTTTATCGATTCTGGGGCTGGACACTGAAGCTTTCTTT.

CDR3 protein: CASSDRGHSTAFF. The CDR3, as DNA: TGTGCCAGCAGTGACCGGGGACACAGTACGGCTTTCTTT. V gene TRBV6-1 combines with J gene TRBJ1-1; the D gene is possibly TRBD1 (6 bases). The germline gives CDR1 MNHNS, CDR2 SASEGT. V shed 3 bases and J shed 11 bases, with 16 bases lying between them. The length of the CDR3 is 13 residues.

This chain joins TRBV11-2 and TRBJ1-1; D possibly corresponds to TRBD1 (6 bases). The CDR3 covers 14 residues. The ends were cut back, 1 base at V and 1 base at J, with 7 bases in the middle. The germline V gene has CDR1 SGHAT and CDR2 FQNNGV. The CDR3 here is CASSLGTANTEAFF. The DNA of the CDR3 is TGTGCCAGCAGCTTAGGGACAGCGAACACTGAAGCTTTCTTT.

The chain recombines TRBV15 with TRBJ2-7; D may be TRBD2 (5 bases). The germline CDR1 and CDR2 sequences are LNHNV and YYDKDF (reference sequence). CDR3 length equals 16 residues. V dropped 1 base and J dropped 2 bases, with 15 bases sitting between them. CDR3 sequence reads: CATSRVGPDGTYEQYF. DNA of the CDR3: TGTGCCACCAGCAGAGTAGGCCCGGACGGGACCTACGAGCAGTACTTC.

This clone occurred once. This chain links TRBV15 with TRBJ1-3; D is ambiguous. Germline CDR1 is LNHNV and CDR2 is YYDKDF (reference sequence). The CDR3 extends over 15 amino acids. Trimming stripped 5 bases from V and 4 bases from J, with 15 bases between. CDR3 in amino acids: CATSPFPFHGNTIYF. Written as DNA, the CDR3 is TGTGCCACCAGCCCATTCCCTTTTCACGGAAACACCATATATTTT.

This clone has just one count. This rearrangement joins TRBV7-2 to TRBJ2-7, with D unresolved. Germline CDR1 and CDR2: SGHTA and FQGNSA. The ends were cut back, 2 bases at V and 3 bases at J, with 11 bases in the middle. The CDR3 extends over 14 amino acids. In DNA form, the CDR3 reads TGTGCCAGCAGCTTATACGACGGTCGCTACGAGCAGTACTTC. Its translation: CASSLYDGRYEQYF.

In nucleotides, the CDR3 is TGTGCCAGCAGCTTGGCACCGACAGCTACCGGGGAGCTGTTTTTT. Amino acids: CASSLAPTATGELFF. The V and J genes are TRBV11-2 and TRBJ2-2, with TRBD1 as a possible D gene (5 bases). Germline V gives CDR1 SGHAT, CDR2 FQNNGV. Trimming pared 3 bases from V and 5 bases from J, leaving 13 bases between. The CDR3 is 15 amino acids.

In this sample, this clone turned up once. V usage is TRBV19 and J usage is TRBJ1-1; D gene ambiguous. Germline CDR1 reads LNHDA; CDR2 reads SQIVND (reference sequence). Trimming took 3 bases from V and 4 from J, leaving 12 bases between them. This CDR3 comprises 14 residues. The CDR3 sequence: CASSIPGLRTEAFF. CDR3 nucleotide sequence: TGTGCCAGTAGTATCCCCGGGTTGCGCACTGAAGCTTTCTTT.

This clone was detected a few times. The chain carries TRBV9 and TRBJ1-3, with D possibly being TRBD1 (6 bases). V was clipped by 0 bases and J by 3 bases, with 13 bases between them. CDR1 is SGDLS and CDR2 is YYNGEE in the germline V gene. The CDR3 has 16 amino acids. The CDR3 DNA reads TGTGCCAGCAGCGTAGGAGGGGGTTTGGATGGAAACACCATATATTTT. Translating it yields CASSVGGGLDGNTIYF.

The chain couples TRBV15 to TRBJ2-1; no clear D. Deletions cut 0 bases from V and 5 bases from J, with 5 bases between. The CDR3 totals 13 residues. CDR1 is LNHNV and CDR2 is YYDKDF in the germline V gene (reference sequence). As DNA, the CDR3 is TGTGCCACCAGCAGAGATGGGCACAATGAGCAGTTCTTC. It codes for CATSRDGHNEQFF.

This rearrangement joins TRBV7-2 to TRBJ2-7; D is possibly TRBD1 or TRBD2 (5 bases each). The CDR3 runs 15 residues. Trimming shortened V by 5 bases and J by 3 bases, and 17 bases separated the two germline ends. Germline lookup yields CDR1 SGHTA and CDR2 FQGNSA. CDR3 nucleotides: TGTGCCAGCAGCCCAACATGGGACGGCTACTACGAGCAGTACTTC. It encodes CASSPTWDGYYEQYF.

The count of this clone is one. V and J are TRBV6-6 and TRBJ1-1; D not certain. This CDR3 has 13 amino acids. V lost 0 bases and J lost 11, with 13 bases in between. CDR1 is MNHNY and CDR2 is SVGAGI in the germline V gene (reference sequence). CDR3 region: CASSYSKTGPAFF. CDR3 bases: TGTGCCAGCAGTTACTCCAAGACGGGCCCGGCTTTCTTT.

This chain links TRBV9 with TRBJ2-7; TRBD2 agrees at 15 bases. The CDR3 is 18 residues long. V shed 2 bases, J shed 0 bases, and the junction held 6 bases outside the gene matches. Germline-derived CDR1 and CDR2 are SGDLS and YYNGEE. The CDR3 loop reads CASSVGTSGGFSSYEQYF. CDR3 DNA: TGTGCCAGCAGCGTGGGGACTAGCGGGGGGTTCAGCTCCTACGAGCAGTACTTC.

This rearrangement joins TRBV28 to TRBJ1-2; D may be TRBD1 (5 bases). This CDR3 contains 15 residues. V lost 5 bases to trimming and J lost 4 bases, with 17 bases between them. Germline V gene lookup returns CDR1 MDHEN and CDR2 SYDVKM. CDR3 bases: TGTGCCAGCAGTACCCCGGAAGGAGGGGCCTATGGCTACACCTTC. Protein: CASSTPEGGAYGYTF.

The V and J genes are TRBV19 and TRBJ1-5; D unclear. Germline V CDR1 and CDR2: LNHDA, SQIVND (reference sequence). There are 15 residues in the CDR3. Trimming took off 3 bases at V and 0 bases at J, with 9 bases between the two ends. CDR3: CASSMVQYSNQPQHF. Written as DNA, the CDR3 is TGTGCCAGTAGTATGGTGCAGTATAGCAATCAGCCCCAGCATTTT.

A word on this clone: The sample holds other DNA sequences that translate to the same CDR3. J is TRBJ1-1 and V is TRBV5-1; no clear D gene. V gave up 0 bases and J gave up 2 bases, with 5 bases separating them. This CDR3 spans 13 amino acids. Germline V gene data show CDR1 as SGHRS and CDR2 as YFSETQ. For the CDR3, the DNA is TGCGCCAGCAGCTTGGGCCTCAACACTGAAGCTTTCTTT. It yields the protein CASSLGLNTEAFF.

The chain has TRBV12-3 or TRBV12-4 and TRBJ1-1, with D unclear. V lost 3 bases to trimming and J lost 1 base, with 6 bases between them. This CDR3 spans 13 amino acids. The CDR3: CASSFAANTEAFF. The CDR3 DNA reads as TGTGCCAGCAGTTTTGCAGCGAACACTGAAGCTTTCTTT.